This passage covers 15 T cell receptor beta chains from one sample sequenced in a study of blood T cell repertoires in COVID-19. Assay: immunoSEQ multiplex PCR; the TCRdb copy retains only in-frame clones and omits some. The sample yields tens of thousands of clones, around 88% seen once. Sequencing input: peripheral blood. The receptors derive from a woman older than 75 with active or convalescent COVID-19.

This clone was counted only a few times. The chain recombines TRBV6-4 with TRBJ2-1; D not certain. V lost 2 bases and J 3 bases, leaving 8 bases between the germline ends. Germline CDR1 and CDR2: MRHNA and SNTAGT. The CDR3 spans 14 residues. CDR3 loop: CASSDTSRYNEQFF. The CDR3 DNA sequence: TGTGCCAGCAGTGACACTTCCCGCTACAATGAGCAGTTCTTC.

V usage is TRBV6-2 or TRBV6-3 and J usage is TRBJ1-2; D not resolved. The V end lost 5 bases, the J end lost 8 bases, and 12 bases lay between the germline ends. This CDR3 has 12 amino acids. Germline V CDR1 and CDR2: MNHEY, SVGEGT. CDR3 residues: CASSPEAWGYTF. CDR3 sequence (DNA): TGTGCCAGCAGTCCGGAGGCGTGGGGCTACACCTTC.

As DNA, the CDR3 is TGTGCCAGCAGCTCAGAGGGCAGGGGTGGCTACACCTTC. Translation: CASSSEGRGGYTF. The rearrangement links TRBV7-2 to TRBJ1-2; TRBD1 might be the D (6 bases). V lost 4 bases and J 7 bases, leaving 13 bases between the germline ends. The CDR3 contains 13 residues. CDR1 SGHTA and CDR2 FQGNSA come from the germline V gene. The full variable domain, its missing parts supplied by reference TRBV7-2 and TRBJ1-2, is GAGVSQSPSNKVTEKGKDVELRCDPISGHTALYWYRQSLGQGLEFLIYFQGNSAPDKSGLPSDRFSAERTGGSVSTLTIQRTQQEDSAVYLCASSSEGRGGYTFGSGTRLTVV.

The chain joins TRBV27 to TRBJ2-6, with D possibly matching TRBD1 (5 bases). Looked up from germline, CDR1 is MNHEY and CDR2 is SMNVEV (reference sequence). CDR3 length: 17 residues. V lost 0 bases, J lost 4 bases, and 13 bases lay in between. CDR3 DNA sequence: TGTGCCAGCAGTTTATCGGGGCCAGGTGGAGGGGCCAACGTCCTGACTTTC. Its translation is CASSLSGPGGGANVLTF.

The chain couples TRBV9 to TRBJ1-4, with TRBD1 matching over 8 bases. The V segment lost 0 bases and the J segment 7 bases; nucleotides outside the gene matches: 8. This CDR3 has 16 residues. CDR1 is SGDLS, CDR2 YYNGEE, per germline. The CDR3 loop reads CASSVAGGQGGEKLFF. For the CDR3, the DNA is TGTGCCAGCAGCGTAGCTGGAGGACAGGGAGGTGAAAAACTGTTTTTT.

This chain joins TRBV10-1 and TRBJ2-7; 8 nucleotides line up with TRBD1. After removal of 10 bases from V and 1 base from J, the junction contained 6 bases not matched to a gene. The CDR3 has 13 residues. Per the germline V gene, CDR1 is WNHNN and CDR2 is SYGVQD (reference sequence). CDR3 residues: CATATGESYEQYF. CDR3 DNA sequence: TGCGCCACCGCGACAGGGGAATCCTACGAGCAGTACTTC.

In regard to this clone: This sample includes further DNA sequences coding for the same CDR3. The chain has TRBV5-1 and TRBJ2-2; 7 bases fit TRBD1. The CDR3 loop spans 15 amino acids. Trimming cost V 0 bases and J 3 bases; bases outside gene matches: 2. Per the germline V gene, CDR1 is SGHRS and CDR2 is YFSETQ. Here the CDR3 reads CASSLGQGDTGELFF. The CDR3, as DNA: TGCGCCAGCAGCTTGGGGCAGGGGGACACCGGGGAGCTGTTTTTT.

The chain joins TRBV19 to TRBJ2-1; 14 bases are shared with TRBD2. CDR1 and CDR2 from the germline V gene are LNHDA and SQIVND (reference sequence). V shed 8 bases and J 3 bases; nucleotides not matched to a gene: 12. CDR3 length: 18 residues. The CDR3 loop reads CASRRTSGRPFLYNEQFF. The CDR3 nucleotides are TGTGCCAGTCGACGGACTAGCGGGAGGCCCTTCCTCTACAATGAGCAGTTCTTC.

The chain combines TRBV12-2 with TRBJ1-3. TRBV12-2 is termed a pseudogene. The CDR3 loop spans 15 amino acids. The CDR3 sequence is CASRLDRSSGNTIYF. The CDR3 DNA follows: TGTGCAAGTCGCTTAGATAGATCCTCTGGAAACACCATATATTTT.

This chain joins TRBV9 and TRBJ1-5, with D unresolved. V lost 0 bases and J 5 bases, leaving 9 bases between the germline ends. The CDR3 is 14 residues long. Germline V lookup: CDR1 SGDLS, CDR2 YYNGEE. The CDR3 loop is CASSVGQEDQPQHF. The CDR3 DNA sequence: TGTGCCAGCAGCGTAGGTCAGGAGGATCAGCCCCAGCATTTT.

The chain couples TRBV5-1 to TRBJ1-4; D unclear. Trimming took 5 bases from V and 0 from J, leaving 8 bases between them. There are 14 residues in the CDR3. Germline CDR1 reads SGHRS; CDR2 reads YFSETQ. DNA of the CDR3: TGCGCCAGCAGAGCTGCCCCAACTAATGAAAAACTGTTTTTT. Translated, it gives CASRAAPTNEKLFF.

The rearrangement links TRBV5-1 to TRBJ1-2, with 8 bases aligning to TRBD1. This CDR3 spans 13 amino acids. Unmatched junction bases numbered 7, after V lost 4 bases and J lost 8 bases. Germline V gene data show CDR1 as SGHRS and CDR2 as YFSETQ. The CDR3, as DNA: TGCGCCAGCAGCCCCGACAGGGGAGGCGGCTACACCTTC. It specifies CASSPDRGGGYTF.

The CDR3 DNA follows: TGTGCCAGCAGCGTAGGGACAGGGGGCGCGAACACCGGGGAGCTGTTTTTT. It translates to CASSVGTGGANTGELFF. The chain couples TRBV9 to TRBJ2-2; 11 nucleotides match TRBD1. Trimming at V came to 0 bases and at J to 0 bases, leaving 1 base not matched to a gene. This CDR3 is 17 amino acids long. Germline assignment: CDR1 SGDLS and CDR2 YYNGEE.

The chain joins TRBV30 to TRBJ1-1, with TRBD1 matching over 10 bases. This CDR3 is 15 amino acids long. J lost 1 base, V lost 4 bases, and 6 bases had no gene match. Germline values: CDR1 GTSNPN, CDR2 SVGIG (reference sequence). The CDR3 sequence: CAWIPWDRGNTEAFF. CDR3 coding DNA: TGTGCCTGGATCCCCTGGGACAGGGGGAACACTGAAGCTTTCTTT.

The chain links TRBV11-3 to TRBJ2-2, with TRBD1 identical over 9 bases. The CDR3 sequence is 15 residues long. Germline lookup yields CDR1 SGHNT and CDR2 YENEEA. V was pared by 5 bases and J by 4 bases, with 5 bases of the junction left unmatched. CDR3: CASSPTGGLTGELFF. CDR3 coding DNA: TGTGCCAGCAGCCCTACAGGGGGCCTCACCGGGGAGCTGTTTTTT.